Listed here is a single T cell receptor (beta chain). Treatment defined: roughly 20 received Ad26.COV2.S at low or high dose, single or two shots; roughly 5 received placebo; per-sample allocation not given. Repertoires come from day 63 after the first vaccine or placebo injection. These data originate in a study of Ad26.COV2.S vaccination and SARS-CoV-2 variants. The CDR3 is made up of 14 amino acids. The V gene's germline CDR1 is SGHTA and CDR2 FQGNSA. Trimming cost V 2 bases and J 4 bases, with 11 bases left between them. Only in-frame clones appear in the TCRdb table, and some are missing; sequencing was by immunoSEQ multiplex PCR. Of about 500,000 clones in the sample, roughly nine tenths were seen once.

The clonotype was recovered from a person between 18 and 65 years old who received the Ad26.COV2.S COVID-19 vaccine or a placebo. The rearrangement uses TRBV7-2 and TRBJ1-1; tentatively, D is TRBD1 (5 bases). The source was peripheral blood, collected in a trial of Ad26.COV2.S vaccine versus placebo. The CDR3 DNA reads TGTGCCAGCAGCTTATCCGGGGGAGGCACTGAAGCTTTCTTT. Amino acid sequence: CASSLSGGGTEAFF.